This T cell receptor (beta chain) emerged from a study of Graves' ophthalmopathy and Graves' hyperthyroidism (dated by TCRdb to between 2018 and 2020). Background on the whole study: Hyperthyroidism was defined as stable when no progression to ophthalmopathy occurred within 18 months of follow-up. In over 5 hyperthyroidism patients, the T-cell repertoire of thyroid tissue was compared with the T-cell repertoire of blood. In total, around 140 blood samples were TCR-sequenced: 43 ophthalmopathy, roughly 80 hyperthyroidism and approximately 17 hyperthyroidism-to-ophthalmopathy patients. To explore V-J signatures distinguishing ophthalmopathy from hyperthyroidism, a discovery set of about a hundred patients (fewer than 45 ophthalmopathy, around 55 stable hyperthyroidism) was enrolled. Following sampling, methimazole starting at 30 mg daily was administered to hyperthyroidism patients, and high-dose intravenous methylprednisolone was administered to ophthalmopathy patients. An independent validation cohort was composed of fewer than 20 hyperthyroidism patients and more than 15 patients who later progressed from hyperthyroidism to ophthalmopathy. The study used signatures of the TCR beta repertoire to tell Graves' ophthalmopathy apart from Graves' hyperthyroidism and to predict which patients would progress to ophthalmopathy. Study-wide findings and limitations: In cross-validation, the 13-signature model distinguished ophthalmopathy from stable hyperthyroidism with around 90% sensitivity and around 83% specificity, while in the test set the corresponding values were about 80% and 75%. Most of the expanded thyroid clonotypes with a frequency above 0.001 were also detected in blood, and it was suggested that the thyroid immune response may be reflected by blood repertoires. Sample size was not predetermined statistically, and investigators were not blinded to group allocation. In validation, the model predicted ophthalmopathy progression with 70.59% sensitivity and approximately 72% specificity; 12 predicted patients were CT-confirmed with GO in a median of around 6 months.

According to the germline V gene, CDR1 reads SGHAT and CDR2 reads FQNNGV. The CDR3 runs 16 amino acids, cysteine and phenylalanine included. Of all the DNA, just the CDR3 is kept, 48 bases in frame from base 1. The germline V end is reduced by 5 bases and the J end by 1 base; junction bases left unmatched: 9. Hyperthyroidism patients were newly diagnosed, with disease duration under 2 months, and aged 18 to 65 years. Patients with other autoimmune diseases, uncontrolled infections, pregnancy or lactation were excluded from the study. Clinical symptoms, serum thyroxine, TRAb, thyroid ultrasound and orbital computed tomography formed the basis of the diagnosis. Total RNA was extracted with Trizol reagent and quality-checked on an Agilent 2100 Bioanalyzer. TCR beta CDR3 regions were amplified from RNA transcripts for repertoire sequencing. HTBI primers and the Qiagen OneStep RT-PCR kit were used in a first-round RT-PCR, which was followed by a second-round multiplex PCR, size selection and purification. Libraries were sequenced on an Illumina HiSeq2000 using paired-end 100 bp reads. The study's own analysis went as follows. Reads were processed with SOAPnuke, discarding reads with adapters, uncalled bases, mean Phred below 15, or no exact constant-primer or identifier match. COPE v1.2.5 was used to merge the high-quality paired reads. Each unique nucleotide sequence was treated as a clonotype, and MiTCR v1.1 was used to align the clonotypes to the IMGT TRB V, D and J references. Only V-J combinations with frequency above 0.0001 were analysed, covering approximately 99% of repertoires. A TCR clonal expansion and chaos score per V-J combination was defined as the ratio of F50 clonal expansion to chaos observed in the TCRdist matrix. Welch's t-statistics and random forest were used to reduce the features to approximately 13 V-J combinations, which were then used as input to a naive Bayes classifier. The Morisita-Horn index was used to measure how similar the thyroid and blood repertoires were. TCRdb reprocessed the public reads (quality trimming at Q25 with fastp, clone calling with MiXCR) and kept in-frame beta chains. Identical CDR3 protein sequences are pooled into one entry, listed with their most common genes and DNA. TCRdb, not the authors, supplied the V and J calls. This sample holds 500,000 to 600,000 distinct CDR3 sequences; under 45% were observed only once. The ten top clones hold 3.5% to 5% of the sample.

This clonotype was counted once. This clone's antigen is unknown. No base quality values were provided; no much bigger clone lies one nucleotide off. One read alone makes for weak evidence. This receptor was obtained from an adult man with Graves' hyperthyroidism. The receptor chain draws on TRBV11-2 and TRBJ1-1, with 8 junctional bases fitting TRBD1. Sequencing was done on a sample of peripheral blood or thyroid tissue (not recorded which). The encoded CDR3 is CASSQTAGTGNTEAFF. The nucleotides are TGTGCCAGCAGCCAAACGGCCGGGACAGGGAACACTGAAGCTTTCTTT.